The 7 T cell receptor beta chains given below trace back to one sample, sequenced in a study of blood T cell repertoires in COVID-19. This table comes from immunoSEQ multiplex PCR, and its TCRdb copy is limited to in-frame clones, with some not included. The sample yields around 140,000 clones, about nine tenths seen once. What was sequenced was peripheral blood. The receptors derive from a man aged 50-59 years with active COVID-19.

The CDR3 DNA sequence: TGTGCCAGCAGATGGGCAGCGAACACCGGGGAGCTGTTTTTT. Translation gives CASRWAANTGELFF. V is TRBV6-4 and J is TRBJ2-2; D remains ambiguous. Germline CDR1 reads MRHNA; CDR2 reads SNTAGT. The CDR3 runs to 14 residues. Trimming left V 6 bases short and J 0 bases short, with 8 bases between.

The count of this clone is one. The CDR3 here is CASSQGVDYGYTF. The CDR3 DNA is TGTGCCAGCAGTCAGGGTGTCGACTATGGCTACACCTTC. This rearrangement joins TRBV12-3 or TRBV12-4 to TRBJ1-2; D is possibly TRBD1 (5 bases). Trimming stripped 5 bases from V and 3 bases from J, with 10 bases between. The CDR3 length is 13 residues.

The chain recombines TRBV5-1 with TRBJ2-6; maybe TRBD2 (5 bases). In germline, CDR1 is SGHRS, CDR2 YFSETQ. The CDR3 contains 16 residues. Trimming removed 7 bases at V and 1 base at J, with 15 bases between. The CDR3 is CASGGGRFSGANVLTF. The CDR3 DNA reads TGCGCCAGCGGTGGAGGAAGGTTTTCTGGGGCCAACGTCCTGACTTTC.

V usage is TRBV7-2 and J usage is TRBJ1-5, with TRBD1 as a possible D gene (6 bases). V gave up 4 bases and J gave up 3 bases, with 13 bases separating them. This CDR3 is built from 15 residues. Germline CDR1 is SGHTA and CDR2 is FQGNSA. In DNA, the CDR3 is TGTGCCAGCAGCTCGAGGGGGGGGAACAATCAGCCCCAGCATTTT. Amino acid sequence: CASSSRGGNNQPQHF.

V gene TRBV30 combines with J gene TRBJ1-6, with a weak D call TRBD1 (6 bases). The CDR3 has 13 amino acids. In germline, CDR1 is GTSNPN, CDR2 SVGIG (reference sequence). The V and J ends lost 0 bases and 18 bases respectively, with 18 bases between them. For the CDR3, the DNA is TGTGCCTGGAGTGTACCGGGACACCCAAAGAACCACTTT. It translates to CAWSVPGHPKNHF.

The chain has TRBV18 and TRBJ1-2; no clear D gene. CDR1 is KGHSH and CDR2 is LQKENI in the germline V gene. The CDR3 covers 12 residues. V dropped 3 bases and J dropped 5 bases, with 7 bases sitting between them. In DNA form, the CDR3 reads TGTGCCAGCTCACCCCGGGAGTATGGCTACACCTTC. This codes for CASSPREYGYTF.

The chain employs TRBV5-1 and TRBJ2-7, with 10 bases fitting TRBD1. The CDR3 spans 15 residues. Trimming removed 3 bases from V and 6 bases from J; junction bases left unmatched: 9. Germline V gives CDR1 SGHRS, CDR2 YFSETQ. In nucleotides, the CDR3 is TGCGCCAGCAGCTACCGGGACAGGGGCTTGGGCGAGCAGTACTTC. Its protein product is CASSYRDRGLGEQYF. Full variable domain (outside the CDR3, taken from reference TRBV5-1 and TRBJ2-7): KAGVTQTPRYLIKTRGQQVTLSCSPISGHRSVSWYQQTPGQGLQFLFEYFSETQRNKGNFPGRFSGRQFSNSRSEMNVSTLELGDSALYLCASSYRDRGLGEQYFGPGTRLTVT.